In this sample, the clone carrying this TCR beta chain turned up once. As originally analysed: The assay estimated nucleated cells by amplifying reference gene primers. Measured with immunoSEQ multiplex PCR; TCRdb has only the in-frame clones, and not every one. V, J and clone size are those of that table, while D and trimming were read from the DNA. The data hold about 180,000 clones, with approximately 85% observed a single time. This record belongs to a study of blood T cell repertoires in COVID-19. Study context: Researchers got acute and convalescent COVID-19 samples from the United States, Italy and Spain. T cells, B-cell-depleted T cells, or PBMCs provided the cDNA or gDNA that served as material.

The receptor comes from a human donor with active or convalescent COVID-19. The donor label of this sample is uncertain. The sequencing input was peripheral blood.

As DNA, the CDR3 is TGTGCCAGCAGACAGGACAGCATGAACACTGAAGCTTTCTTT. Amino acid sequence: CASRQDSMNTEAFF. The chain couples TRBV7-6 to TRBJ1-1; TRBD1 is a possible D gene (6 bases). The germline gives CDR1 SGHVS, CDR2 FNYEAQ. CDR3 size: 14 residues. Trimming left V 6 bases short and J 0 bases short, with 11 bases between.